A single sample gave rise to the 6 T cell receptor beta chains below, sequenced in a study of response to subunit inactivated influenza vaccine. One entry per CDR3 protein, called by TCRdb with MiXCR from the RT-PCR reads. The sample includes 490,000 or so distinct CDR3 sequences, 7.5% to 8.5% of them seen just once. The specimen was PBMCs from blood, collected around 25 months after vaccination. The source of these receptors is a man aged 50 to 75 who received an inactivated influenza vaccine.

The chain combines TRBV24-1 with TRBJ1-5; D gene ambiguous. CDR1 and CDR2 (germline): KGHDR, SFDVKD. This CDR3 has 14 amino acids. Trimming pared 5 bases from V and 0 bases from J, leaving 7 bases between. CDR3 protein: CATSGTVSNQPQHF. The CDR3, as DNA: TGTGCCACCAGTGGGACGGTTAGCAATCAGCCCCAGCATTTT.

This chain uses TRBV7-2 with TRBJ2-7; 9 positions agree with TRBD1. With V trimmed by 5 bases and J by 2 bases, 7 bases remained unmatched. The CDR3 sequence is 15 residues long. The germline CDR1 and CDR2 sequences are SGHTA and FQGNSA. CDR3 region: CASSRGQGKPYEQYF. The CDR3 DNA reads TGTGCCAGCAGCCGGGGACAGGGAAAACCCTACGAGCAGTACTTC. Using reference TRBV7-2 and TRBJ2-7 for the parts outside the CDR3, the full variable domain is GAGVSQSPSNKVTEKGKDVELRCDPISGHTALYWYRQSLGQGLEFLIYFQGNSAPDKSGLPSDRFSAERTGGSVSTLTIQRTQQEDSAVYLCASSRGQGKPYEQYFGPGTRLTVT.

This clonotype came up a few times. The rearrangement joins TRBV29-1 to TRBJ1-2; 7 nucleotides agree with TRBD1. Germline V CDR1 and CDR2: SQVTM, ANQGSEA. V shed 3 bases and J 3 bases; nucleotides not matched to a gene: 7. This CDR3 is built from 14 residues. The CDR3 region is CSVDLGGADYGYTF. The CDR3 bases are TGCAGCGTTGATTTAGGGGGCGCGGACTATGGCTACACCTTC.

This clonotype was seen a few times. The chain employs TRBV6-4 and TRBJ2-1, with D perhaps TRBD2 (6 bases). V shed 0 bases and J shed 9 bases, with 6 bases lying between them. The CDR3 totals 12 residues. The germline gives CDR1 MRHNA, CDR2 SNTAGT. The CDR3 spells CASSDSSGEQFF. CDR3 sequence (DNA): TGTGCCAGCAGTGACTCTAGCGGTGAGCAGTTCTTC.

The chain is built from TRBV12-3 or TRBV12-4 and TRBJ1-5, with D maybe TRBD1 (6 bases). The CDR3 covers 17 residues. Trimming stripped 3 bases from V and 2 bases from J, with 17 bases between. The CDR3 DNA reads as TGTGCCAGCAGTTTTACATCTACAGGGTCTGGCAATCAGCCCCAGCATTTT. It translates to CASSFTSTGSGNQPQHF.

The chain uses TRBV18 and TRBJ1-1; D remains unclear. With 6 bases removed from V and 4 bases from J, the gap between germline ends came to 6 bases. This CDR3 contains 11 residues. Germline values: CDR1 KGHSH, CDR2 LQKENI. The CDR3 protein is CASSPTTEAFF. CDR3 nucleotide sequence: TGTGCCAGCTCTCCAACCACTGAAGCTTTCTTT.